The 9 T cell receptor beta chains presented below share a single source sample, sequenced in a study of T cell responses to AZD1222 COVID-19 vaccine (dated by TCRdb to about 2021). The receptor library was made with the immunoSEQ multiplex PCR assay. TCRdb mirrors the immuneACCESS table, restricted to in-frame sequences. Some clones are absent from its copies; in checked studies, under half trace to an unresolved V gene, and the reason for the others is unknown. In all, the sample holds some 120,000 clones, and 70% to 90% of those were seen once. Jointly, the top ten make up about 27% of the sample. The label giving this sample's time point can be read as: baseline before first vaccination. Material: peripheral blood, obtained on day 0 of AZD1222 vaccination. Receptor source: an adult in good health.

In DNA form, the CDR3 reads TGTGCCATCAGTCCCGGGACAGGGTCCGGAACCACTGAAGCTTTCTTT. Amino acid sequence: CAISPGTGSGTTEAFF. This rearrangement joins TRBV10-3 to TRBJ1-1, with TRBD1 matching over 9 bases. Trimming at V came to 5 bases and at J to 4 bases, leaving 11 bases not matched to a gene. The CDR3 is 16 residues long. CDR1 ENHRY and CDR2 SYGVKD come from the germline V gene.

J is TRBJ1-2 and V is TRBV6-5; D unclear. The CDR3 runs to 15 residues. Per the germline V gene, CDR1 is MNHEY and CDR2 is SVGAGI. The V and J ends lost 0 bases and 3 bases respectively, with 11 bases between them. The CDR3 nucleotides are TGTGCCAGCAGTTACTCTTCCCCCTGGGACTATGGCTACACCTTC. Translated, it gives CASSYSSPWDYGYTF.

The chain uses TRBV27 and TRBJ2-5; 10 positions agree with TRBD2. The CDR3 totals 14 residues. V was clipped by 6 bases and J by 13 bases; unmatched bases: 14. Germline V lookup: CDR1 MNHEY, CDR2 SMNVEV (reference sequence). The CDR3 DNA sequence: TGTGCCAGCAGACTGAGGACTAGCGGCCATATTTGGTACTTC. This translates into CASRLRTSGHIWYF.

This chain links TRBV13 with TRBJ2-5; D is ambiguous. V was shortened by 4 bases and J by 0 bases, with 0 bases between the two germline ends. This CDR3 has 11 residues. CDR1 and CDR2 from the germline V gene are PRHDT and FYEKMQ (reference sequence). CDR3 sequence: CASSYQETQYF. The CDR3 bases are TGTGCCAGCAGCTACCAAGAGACCCAGTACTTC.

The chain couples TRBV5-1 to TRBJ1-1; D call uncertain. This CDR3 contains 13 residues. From germline, CDR1 is SGHRS and CDR2 YFSETQ. V shed 2 bases and J shed 6 bases, with 11 bases lying between them. CDR3 sequence: CASSFSGPPEAFF. The CDR3 coding sequence is TGCGCCAGCAGCTTTTCTGGGCCCCCTGAAGCTTTCTTT.

This clone showed up just once. The CDR3 loop is CASSQSPGGTEAFF. The CDR3 DNA follows: TGTGCCAGCAGCCAGTCCCCAGGGGGCACTGAAGCTTTCTTT. The rearrangement links TRBV3-1 (or the pseudogene TRBV3-2) to TRBJ1-1; TRBD1 agrees at 7 bases. Losses at the gene ends were 3 bases for V and 4 bases for J; bases not matched to a gene: 5. CDR1 is LGHDT, CDR2 YNNKEL, per germline (reference sequence). There are 14 residues in the CDR3.

The chain carries TRBV6-1 and TRBJ1-1; D call uncertain. V was shortened by 4 bases and J by 1 base, with 19 bases between the two germline ends. Germline CDR1 MNHNS, CDR2 SASEGT. The CDR3 covers 17 residues. The CDR3: CASSGLSLGRKNTEAFF. Written as DNA, the CDR3 is TGTGCCAGCAGTGGTCTCTCTTTGGGCAGGAAGAACACTGAAGCTTTCTTT.

This sequence joins TRBV7-9 and TRBJ1-1; D uncertain. Trimming took 1 base from V and 6 from J, leaving 18 bases between them. CDR3 size: 16 residues. Germline V gene sequence: CDR1 SEHNR, CDR2 FQNEAQ (reference sequence). As DNA, the CDR3 is TGTGCCAGCAGCTTAGGTGGTGGAGGTCGGGTCTCTGAAGCTTTCTTT. Its protein is CASSLGGGGRVSEAFF.

The chain recombines TRBV18 with TRBJ1-1; possible D gene TRBD1, 6 bases. The V and J ends lost 6 bases and 1 base respectively, with 12 bases between them. CDR1 KGHSH and CDR2 LQKENI come from the germline V gene. The CDR3 extends over 14 amino acids. DNA of the CDR3: TGTGCCAGCTCGATCCAGGGGCAGAACACTGAAGCTTTCTTT. Its translation is CASSIQGQNTEAFF. The whole variable domain, remainder taken from reference TRBV18 and TRBJ1-1, is NAGVMQNPRHLVRRRGQEARLRCSPMKGHSHVYWYRQLPEEGLKFMVYLQKENIIDESGMPKERFSAEFPKEGPSILRIQQVVRGDSAAYFCASSIQGQNTEAFFGQGTRLTVV.